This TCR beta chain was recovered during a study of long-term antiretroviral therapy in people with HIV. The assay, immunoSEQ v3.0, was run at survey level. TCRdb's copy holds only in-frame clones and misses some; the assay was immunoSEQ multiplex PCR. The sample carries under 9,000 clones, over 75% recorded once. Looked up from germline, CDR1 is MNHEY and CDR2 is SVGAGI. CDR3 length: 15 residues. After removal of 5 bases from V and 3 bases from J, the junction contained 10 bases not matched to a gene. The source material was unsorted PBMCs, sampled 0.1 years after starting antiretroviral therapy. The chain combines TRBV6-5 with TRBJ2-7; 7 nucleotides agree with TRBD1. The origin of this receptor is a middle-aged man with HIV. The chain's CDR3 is CASSRLGQVNYEQYF. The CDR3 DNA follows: TGTGCCAGCAGTCGCCTTGGACAGGTAAACTACGAGCAGTACTTC.